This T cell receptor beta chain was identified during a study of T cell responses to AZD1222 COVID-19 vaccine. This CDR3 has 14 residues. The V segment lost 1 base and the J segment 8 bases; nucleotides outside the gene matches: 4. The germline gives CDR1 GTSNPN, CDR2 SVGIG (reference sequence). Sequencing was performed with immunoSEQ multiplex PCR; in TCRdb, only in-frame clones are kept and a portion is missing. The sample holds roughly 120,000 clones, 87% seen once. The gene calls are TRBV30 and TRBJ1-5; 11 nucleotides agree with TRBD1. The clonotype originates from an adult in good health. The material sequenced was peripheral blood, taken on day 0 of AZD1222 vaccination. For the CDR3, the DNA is TGTGCCTGGAGTGGGACAGGGGGCGCGGAGCCCCAGCATTTT. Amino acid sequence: CAWSGTGGAEPQHF.